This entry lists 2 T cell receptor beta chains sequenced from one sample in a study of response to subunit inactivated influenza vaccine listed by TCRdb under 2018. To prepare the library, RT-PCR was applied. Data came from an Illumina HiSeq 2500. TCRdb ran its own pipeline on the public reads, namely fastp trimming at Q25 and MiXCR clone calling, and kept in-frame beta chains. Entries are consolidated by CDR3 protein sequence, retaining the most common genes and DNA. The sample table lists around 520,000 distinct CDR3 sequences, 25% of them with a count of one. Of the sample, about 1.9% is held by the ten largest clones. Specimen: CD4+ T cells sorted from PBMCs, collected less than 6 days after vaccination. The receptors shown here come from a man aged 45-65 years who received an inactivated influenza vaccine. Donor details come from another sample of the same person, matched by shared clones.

CDR3 in amino acids: CSARLRGWTGELFF. The CDR3 region has the DNA TGCAGTGCTAGACTCAGGGGATGGACCGGGGAGCTGTTTTTT. The rearrangement uses TRBV20-1 and TRBJ2-2; D is perhaps TRBD1 (6 bases). The CDR3 consists of 14 residues. From germline, CDR1 is DFQATT and CDR2 SNEGSKA (reference sequence). V lost 2 bases to trimming and J lost 5 bases, with 12 bases between them.

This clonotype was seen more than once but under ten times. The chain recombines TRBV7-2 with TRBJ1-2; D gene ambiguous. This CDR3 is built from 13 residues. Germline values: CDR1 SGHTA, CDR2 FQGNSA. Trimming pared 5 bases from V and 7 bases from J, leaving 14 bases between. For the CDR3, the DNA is TGTGCCAGCAGCCTCGACCCTCATAGTGGCTACACCTTC. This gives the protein CASSLDPHSGYTF.